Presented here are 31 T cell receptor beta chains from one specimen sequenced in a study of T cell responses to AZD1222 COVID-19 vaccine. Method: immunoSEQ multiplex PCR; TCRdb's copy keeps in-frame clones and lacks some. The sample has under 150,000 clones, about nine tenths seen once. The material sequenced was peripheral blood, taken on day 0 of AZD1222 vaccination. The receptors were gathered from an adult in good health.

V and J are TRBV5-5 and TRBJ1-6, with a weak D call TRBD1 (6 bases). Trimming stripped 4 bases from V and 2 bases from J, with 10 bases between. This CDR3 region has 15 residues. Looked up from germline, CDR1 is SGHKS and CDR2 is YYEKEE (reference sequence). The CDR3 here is CASSGGQTYNSPLHF. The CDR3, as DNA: TGTGCCAGCAGCGGAGGACAGACCTATAATTCACCCCTCCACTTT.

The CDR3 protein is CASSYTGQGSRLELFF. CDR3 nucleotides: TGTGCCAGCAGCTATACCGGACAGGGGAGTAGGTTGGAACTGTTTTTT. The chain recombines TRBV9 with TRBJ1-4; 9 positions match TRBD1. With V trimmed by 4 bases and J by 12 bases, 16 bases remained unmatched. The CDR3 sequence is 16 residues long. Germline V gene lookup returns CDR1 SGDLS and CDR2 YYNGEE.

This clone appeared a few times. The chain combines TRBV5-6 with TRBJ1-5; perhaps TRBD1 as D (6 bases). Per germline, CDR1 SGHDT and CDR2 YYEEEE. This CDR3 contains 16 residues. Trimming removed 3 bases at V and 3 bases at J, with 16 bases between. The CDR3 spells CASSYGTLSNNQPQHF. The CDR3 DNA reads TGTGCCAGCAGCTACGGGACACTGAGCAACAATCAGCCCCAGCATTTT.

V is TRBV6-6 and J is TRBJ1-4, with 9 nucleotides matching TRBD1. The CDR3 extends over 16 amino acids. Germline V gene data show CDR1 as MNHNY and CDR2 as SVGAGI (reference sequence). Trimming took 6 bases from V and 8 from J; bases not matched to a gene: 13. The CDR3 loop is CASSLLGGQGREKLFF. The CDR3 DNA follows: TGTGCCAGCAGCCTTCTTGGGGGACAGGGCCGCGAAAAACTGTTTTTT.

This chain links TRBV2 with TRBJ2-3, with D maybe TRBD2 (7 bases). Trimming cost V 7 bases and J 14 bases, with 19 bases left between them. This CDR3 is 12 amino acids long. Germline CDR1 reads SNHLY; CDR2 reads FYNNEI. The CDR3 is CASKVGGRPLYF. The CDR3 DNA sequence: TGTGCCAGCAAGGTCGGGGGGCGGCCCTTGTATTTT.

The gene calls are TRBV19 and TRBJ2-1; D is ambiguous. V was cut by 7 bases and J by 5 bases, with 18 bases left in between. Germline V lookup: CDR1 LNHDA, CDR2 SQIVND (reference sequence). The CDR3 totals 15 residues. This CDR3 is CASTTHPNRDNEQFF. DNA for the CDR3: TGTGCCAGTACGACCCATCCCAACCGGGACAATGAGCAGTTCTTC.

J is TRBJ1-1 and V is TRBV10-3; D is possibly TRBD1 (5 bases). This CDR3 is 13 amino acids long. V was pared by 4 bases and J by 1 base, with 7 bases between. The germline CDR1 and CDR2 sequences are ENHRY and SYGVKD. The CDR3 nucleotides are TGTGCCATCAGTGGGACATCGAACACTGAAGCTTTCTTT. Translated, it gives CAISGTSNTEAFF.

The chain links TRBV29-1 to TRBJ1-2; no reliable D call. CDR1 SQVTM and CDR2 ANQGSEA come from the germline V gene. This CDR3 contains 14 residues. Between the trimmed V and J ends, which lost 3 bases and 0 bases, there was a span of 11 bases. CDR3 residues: CSVDSGQANYGYTF. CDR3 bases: TGCAGCGTTGATTCGGGCCAAGCTAACTATGGCTACACCTTC.

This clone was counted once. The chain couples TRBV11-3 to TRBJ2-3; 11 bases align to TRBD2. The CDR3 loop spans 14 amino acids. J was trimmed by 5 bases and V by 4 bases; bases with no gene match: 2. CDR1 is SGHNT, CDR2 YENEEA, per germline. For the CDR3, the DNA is TGTGCCAGCAGCTCCGGACTAGCGGGAGATACGCAGTATTTT. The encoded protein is CASSSGLAGDTQYF. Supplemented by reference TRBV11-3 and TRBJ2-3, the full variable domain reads EAGVVQSPRYKIIEKKQPVAFWCNPISGHNTLYWYLQNLGQGPELLIRYENEEAVDDSQLPKDRFSAERLKGVDSTLKIQPAELGDSAVYLCASSSGLAGDTQYFGPGTRLTVL.

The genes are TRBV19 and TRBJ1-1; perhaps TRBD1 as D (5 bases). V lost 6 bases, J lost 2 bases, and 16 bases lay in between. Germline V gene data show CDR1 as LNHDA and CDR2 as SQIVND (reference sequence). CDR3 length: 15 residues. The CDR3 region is CASRVTGPPNTEAFF. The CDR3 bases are TGTGCCAGTAGGGTCACGGGGCCGCCTAACACTGAAGCTTTCTTT.

The CDR3 bases are TGTGCCAGCAGCTTGAGCACCTCCTACGAGCAGTACTTC. As protein: CASSLSTSYEQYF. J is TRBJ2-7 and V is TRBV5-4; D gene unclear. Between the trimmed V and J ends, which lost 1 base and 0 bases, there was a span of 5 bases. The CDR3 totals 13 residues. Germline CDR1 is SGHNT and CDR2 is YYREEE (reference sequence).

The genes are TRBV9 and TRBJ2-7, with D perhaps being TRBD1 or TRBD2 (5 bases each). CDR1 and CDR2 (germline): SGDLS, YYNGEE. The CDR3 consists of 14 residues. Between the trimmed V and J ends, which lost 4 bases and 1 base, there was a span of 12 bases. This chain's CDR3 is CASSLREGSYEQYF. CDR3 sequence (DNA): TGTGCCAGCAGCCTCAGAGAGGGGTCCTACGAGCAGTACTTC.

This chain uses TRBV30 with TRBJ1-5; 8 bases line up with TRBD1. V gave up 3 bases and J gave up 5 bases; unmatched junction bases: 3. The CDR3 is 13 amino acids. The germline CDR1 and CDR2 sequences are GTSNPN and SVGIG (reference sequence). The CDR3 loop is CAWSDRGYQPQHF. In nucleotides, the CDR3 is TGTGCCTGGAGCGACAGGGGATATCAGCCCCAGCATTTT.

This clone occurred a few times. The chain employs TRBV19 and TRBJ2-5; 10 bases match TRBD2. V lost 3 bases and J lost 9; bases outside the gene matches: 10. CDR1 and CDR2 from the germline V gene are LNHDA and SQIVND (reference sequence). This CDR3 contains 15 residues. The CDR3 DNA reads TGTGCCAGTAGTATGGGGGCTAGCGGGGGTGGGTCCCAGTACTTC. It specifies CASSMGASGGGSQYF.

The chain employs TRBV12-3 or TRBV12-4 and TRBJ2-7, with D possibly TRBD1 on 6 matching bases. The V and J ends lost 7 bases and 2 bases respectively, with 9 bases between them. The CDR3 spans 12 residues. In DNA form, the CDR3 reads TGTGCCAGCACAGGACAGACCTACGAGCAGTACTTC. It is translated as CASTGQTYEQYF.

CDR3 region: CASSVGSRENEQFF. CDR3 in DNA: TGTGCCAGCAGCGTAGGATCCAGAGAGAATGAGCAGTTCTTC. The J gene is TRBJ2-1, the V gene TRBV9; no firm D call. V was clipped by 0 bases and J by 7 bases, with 11 bases between them. The germline CDR1 and CDR2 sequences are SGDLS and YYNGEE. The CDR3 is made up of 14 amino acids.

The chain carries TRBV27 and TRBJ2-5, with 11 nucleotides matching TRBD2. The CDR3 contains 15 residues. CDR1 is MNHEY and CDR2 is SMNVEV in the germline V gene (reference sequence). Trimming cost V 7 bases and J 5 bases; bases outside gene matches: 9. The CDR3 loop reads CASTPTSGGRETQYF. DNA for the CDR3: TGTGCCAGCACCCCCACTAGCGGGGGCCGGGAGACCCAGTACTTC.

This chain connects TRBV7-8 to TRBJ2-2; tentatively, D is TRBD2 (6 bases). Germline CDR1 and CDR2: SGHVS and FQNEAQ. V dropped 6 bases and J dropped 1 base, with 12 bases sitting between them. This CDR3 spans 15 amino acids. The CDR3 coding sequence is TGTGCCAGCAGGAACCGGAGGGGGAACACCGGGGAGCTGTTTTTT. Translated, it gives CASRNRRGNTGELFF.

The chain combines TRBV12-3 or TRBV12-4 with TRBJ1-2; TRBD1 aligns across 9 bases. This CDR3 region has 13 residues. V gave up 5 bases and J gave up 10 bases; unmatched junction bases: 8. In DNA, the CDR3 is TGTGCCAGCAGTCTAGGCCGGGACAGGGACTACACCTTC. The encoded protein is CASSLGRDRDYTF.

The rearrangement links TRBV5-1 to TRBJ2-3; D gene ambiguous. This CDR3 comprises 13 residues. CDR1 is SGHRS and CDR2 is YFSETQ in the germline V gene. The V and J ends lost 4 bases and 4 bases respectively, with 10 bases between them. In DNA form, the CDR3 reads TGCGCCAGCAGCCCCTCCATGGCAGATACGCAGTATTTT. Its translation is CASSPSMADTQYF.

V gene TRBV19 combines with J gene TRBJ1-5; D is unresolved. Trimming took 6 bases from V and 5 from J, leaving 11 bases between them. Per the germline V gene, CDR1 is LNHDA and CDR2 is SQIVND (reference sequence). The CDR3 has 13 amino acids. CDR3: CASRRPWDQPQHF. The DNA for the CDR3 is TGTGCCAGTAGGAGACCTTGGGATCAGCCCCAGCATTTT.

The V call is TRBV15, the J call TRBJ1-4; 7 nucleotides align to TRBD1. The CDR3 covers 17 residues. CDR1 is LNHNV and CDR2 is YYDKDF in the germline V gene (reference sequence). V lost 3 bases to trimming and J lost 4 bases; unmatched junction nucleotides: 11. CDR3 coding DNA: TGTGCCACCAGCAGTAAGAGTGGACAGGTAAATAATGAAAAACTGTTTTTT. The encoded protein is CATSSKSGQVNNEKLFF.

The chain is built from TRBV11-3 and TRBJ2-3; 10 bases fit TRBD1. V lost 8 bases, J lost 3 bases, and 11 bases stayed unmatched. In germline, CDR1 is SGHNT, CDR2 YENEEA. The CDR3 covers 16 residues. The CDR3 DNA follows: TGTGCCAGCGGCCCCGGACAGGGGGACGGGACAGATACGCAGTATTTT. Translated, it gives CASGPGQGDGTDTQYF.

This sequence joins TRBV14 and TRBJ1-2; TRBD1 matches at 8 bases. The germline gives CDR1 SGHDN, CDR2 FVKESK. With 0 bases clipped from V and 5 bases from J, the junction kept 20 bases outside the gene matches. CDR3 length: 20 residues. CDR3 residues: CASSQDTIPSWRDRNYGYTF. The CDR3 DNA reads TGTGCCAGCAGCCAAGATACGATTCCCTCATGGAGGGACAGGAATTATGGCTACACCTTC.

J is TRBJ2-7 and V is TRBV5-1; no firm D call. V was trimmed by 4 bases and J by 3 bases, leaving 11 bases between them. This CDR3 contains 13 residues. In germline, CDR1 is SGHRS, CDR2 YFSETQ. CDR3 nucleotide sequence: TGCGCCAGCAGCATCGGGCCGCACTACGAGCAGTACTTC. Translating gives CASSIGPHYEQYF.

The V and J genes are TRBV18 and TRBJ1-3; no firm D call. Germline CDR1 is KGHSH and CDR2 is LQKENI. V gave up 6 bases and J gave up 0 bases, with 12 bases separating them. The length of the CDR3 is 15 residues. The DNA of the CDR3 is TGTGCCAGCTCTCCAACCTCCGGCTCTGGAAACACCATATATTTT. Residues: CASSPTSGSGNTIYF.

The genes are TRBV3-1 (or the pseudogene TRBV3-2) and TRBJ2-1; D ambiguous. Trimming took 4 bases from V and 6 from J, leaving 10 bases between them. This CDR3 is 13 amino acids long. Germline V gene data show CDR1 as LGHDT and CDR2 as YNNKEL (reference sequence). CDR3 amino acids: CASSPGAANEQFF. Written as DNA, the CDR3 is TGTGCCAGCAGCCCAGGAGCCGCCAATGAGCAGTTCTTC.

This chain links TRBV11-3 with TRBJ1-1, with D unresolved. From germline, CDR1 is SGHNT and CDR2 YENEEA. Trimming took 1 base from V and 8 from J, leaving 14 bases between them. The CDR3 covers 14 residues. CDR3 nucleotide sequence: TGTGCCAGCAGCTTAGGTACGGCCGGCGGAGAAGCTTTCTTT. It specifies CASSLGTAGGEAFF.

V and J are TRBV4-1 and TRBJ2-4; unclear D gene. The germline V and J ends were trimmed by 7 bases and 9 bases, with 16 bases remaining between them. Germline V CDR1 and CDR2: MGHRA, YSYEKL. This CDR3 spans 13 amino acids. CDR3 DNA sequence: TGCGCCAGCACCCCACTCGGCGGTACCATTCAGTACTTC. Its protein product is CASTPLGGTIQYF.

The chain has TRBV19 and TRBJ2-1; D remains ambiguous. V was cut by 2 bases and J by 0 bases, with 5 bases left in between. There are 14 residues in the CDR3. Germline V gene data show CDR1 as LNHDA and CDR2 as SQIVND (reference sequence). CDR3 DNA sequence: TGTGCCAGTAGTATATACGTCTCCTACAATGAGCAGTTCTTC. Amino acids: CASSIYVSYNEQFF.

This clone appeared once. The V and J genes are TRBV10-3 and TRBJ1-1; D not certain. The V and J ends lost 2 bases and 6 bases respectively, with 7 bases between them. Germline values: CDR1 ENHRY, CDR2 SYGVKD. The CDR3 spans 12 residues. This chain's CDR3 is CAISEGSAEAFF. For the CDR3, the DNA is TGTGCCATCAGTGAGGGGTCGGCTGAAGCTTTCTTT.